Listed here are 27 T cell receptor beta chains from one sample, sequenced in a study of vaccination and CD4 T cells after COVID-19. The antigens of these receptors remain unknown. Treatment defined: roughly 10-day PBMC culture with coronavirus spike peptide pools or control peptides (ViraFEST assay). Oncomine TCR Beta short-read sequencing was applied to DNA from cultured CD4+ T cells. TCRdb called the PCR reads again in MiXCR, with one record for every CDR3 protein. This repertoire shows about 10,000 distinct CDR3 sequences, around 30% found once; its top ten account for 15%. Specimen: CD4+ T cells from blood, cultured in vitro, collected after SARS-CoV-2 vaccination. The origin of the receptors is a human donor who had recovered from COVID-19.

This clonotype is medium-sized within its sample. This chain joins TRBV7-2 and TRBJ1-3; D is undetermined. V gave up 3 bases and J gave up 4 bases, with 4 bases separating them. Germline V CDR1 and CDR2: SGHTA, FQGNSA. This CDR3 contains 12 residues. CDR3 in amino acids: CASSLTGNTIYF. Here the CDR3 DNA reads TGTGCCAGCAGCTTGACAGGAAACACCATATATTTT.

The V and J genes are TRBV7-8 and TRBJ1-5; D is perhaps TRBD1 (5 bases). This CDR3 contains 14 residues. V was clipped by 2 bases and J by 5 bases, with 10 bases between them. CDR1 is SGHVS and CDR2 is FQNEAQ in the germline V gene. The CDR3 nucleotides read TGTGCCAGCAGCTTAAGGGGTGGGGATCAGCCCCAGCATTTT. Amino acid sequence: CASSLRGGDQPQHF.

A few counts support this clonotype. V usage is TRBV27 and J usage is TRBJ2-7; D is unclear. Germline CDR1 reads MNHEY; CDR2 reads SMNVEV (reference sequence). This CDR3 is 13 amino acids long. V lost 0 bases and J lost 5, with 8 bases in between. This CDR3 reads CASSLSGLNEQYF. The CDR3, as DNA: TGTGCCAGCAGTTTATCTGGGCTAAACGAGCAGTACTTC.

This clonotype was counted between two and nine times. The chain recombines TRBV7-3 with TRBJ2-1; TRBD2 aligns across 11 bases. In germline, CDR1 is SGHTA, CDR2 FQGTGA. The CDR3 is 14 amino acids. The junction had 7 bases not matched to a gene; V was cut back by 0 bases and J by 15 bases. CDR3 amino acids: CASSLTGVAGGRFF. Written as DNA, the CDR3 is TGTGCCAGCAGCTTAACTGGGGTAGCGGGAGGGCGGTTCTTC.

CDR3 in amino acids: CASGGNQPQHF. The CDR3 DNA follows: TGTGCCAGCGGGGGTAATCAGCCCCAGCATTTT. The chain carries TRBV12-3 or TRBV12-4 and TRBJ1-5, with D tentatively TRBD1 (5 bases). This CDR3 region has 11 residues. V shed 8 bases and J shed 4 bases, with 6 bases lying between them.

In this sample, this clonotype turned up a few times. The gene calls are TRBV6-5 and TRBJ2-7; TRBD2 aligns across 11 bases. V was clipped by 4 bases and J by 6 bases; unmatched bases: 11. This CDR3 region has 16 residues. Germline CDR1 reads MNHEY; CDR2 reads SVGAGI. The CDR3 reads CASSFTRPGTSGEQYF. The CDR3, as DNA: TGTGCCAGCAGTTTTACCCGACCCGGGACTAGCGGCGAGCAGTACTTC.

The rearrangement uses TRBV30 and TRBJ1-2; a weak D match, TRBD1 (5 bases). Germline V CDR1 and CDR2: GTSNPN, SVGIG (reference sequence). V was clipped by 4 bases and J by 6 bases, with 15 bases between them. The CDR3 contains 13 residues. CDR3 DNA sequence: TGTGCCTGGACCACGAACCCAGGGAATGGCTACACCTTC. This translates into CAWTTNPGNGYTF.

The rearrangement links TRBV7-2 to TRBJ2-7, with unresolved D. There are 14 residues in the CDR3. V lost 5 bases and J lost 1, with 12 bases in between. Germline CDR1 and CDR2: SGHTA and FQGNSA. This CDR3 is CASSPSPGSYEQYF. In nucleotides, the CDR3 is TGTGCCAGCAGCCCAAGTCCCGGGTCCTACGAGCAGTACTTC.

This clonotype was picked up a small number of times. The CDR3 region is CASSPASGANVLTF. The CDR3 nucleotides read TGTGCCAGCAGTCCAGCCTCTGGGGCCAACGTCCTGACTTTC. The rearrangement uses TRBV12-3 or TRBV12-4 and TRBJ2-6; no reliable D call. The V end was cut by 5 bases, the J end by 0 bases, with 5 bases between. The CDR3 is made up of 14 amino acids.

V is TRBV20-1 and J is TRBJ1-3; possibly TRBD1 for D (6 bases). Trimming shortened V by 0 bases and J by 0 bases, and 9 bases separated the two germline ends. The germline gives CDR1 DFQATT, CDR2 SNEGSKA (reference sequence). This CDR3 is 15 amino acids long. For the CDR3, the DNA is TGCAGTGCTAGAGATGCGGACAGCTCTGGAAACACCATATATTTT. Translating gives CSARDADSSGNTIYF.

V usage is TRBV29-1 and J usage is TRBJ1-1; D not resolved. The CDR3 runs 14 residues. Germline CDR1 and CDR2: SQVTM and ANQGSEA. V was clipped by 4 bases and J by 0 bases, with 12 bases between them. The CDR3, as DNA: TGCAGCGTTGGGTTCCAGGAAATGAACACTGAAGCTTTCTTT. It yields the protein CSVGFQEMNTEAFF. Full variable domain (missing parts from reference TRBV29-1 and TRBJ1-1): SAVISQKPSRDICQRGTSLTIQCQVDSQVTMMFWYRQQPGQSLTLIATANQGSEATYESGFVIDKFPISRPNLTFSTLTVSNMSPEDSSIYLCSVGFQEMNTEAFFGQGTRLTVV.

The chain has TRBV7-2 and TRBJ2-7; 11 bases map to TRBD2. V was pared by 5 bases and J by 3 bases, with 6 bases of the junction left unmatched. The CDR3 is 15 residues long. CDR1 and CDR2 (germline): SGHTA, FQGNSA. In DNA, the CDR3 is TGTGCCAGCAGCCCGGGACTAGCGGACTACTACGAGCAGTACTTC. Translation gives CASSPGLADYYEQYF.

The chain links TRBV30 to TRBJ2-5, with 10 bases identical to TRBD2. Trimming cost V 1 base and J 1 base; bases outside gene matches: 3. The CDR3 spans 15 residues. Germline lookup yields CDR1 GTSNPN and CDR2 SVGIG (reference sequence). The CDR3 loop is CAWSGAGGTQETQYF. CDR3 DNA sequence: TGTGCCTGGAGTGGAGCGGGAGGGACCCAAGAGACCCAGTACTTC.

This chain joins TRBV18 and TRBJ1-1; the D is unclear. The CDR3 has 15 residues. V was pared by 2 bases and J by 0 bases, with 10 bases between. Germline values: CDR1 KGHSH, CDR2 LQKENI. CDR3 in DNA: TGTGCCAGCTCACCAACCGGACGGGTGAACACTGAAGCTTTCTTT. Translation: CASSPTGRVNTEAFF.

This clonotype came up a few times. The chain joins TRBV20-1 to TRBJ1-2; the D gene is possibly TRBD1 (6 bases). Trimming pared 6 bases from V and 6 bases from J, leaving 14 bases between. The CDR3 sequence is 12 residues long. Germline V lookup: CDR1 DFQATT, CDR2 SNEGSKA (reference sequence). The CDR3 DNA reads TGCAGTGCGGGTCAGGGGCGGCATGGCTACACCTTC. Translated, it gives CSAGQGRHGYTF.

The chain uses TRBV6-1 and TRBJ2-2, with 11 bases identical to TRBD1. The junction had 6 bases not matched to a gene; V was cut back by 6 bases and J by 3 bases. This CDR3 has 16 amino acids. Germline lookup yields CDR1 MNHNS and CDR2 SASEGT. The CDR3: CASRIRTGGHTGELFF. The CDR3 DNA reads TGTGCCAGCAGGATCCGGACAGGGGGCCACACCGGGGAGCTGTTTTTT.

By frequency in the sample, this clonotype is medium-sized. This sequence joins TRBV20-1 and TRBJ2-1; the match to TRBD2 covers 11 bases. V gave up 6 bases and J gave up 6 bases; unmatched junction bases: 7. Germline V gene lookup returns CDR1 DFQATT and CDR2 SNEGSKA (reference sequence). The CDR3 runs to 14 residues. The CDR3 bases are TGCAGTGCCTCTAGCGGGAGGCTGGCCAATGAGCAGTTCTTC. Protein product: CSASSGRLANEQFF.

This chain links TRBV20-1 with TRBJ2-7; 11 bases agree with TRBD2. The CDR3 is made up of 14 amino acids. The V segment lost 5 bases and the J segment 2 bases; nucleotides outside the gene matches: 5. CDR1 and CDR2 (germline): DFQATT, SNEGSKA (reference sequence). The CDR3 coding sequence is TGCAGTGCTGTAGCGGGAGGGTTTCCCTACGAGCAGTACTTC. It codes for CSAVAGGFPYEQYF.

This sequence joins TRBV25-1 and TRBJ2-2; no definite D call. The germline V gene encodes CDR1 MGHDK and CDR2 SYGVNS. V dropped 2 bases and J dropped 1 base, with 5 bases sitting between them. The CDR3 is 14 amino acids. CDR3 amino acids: CASSERQNTGELFF. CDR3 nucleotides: TGTGCCAGCAGTGAAAGACAGAACACCGGGGAGCTGTTTTTT.

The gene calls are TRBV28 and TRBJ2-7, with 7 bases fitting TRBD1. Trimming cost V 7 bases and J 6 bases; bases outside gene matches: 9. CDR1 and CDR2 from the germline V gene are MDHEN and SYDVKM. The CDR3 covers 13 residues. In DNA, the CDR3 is TGTGCCAGCAAGGTAGGGGGCCTTGTCGAGCAGTACTTC. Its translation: CASKVGGLVEQYF. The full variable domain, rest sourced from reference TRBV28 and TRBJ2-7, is DVKVTQSSRYLVKRTGEKVFLECVQDMDHENMFWYRQDPGLGLRLIYFSYDVKMKEKGDIPEGYSVSREKKERFSLILESASTNQTSMYLCASKVGGLVEQYFGPGTRLTVT.

The CDR3 protein is CARTIQGKRNSPLHF. Here the CDR3 DNA reads TGTGCCCGGACTATACAGGGGAAGAGGAATTCACCCCTCCACTTT. The gene calls are TRBV30 and TRBJ1-6; 7 nucleotides agree with TRBD1. After removal of 8 bases from V and 7 bases from J, the junction contained 14 bases not matched to a gene. This CDR3 comprises 15 residues. Germline CDR1 is GTSNPN and CDR2 is SVGIG (reference sequence).

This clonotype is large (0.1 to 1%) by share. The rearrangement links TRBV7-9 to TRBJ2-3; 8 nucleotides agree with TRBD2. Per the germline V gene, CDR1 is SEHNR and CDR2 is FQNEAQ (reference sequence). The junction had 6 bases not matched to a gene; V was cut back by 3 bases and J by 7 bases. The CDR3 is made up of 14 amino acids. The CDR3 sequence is CASSFGLAGYTQYF. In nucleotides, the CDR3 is TGTGCCAGCAGCTTCGGGCTAGCGGGCTATACGCAGTATTTT.

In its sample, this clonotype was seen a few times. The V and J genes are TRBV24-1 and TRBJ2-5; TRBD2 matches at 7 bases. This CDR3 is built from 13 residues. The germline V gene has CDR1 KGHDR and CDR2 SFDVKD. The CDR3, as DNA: TGTGCTTCCAGGGCGGGAGCTTTGGAGACCCAGTACTTC. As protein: CASRAGALETQYF.

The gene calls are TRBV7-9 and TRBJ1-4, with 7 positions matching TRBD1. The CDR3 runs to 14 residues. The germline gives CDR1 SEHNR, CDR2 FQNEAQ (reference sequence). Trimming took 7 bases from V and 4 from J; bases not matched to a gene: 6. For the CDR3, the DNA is TGTGCCAGCACCCGGCAGGGGGGTAATGAAAAACTGTTTTTT. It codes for CASTRQGGNEKLFF.

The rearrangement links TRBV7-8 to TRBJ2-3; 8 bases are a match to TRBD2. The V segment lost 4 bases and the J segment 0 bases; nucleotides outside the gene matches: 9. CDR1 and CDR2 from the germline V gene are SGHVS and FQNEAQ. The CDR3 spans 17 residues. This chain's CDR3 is CASSSKLTSGSTDTQYF. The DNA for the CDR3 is TGTGCCAGCAGCTCGAAGCTCACTAGCGGAAGCACAGATACGCAGTATTTT.

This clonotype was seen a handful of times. CDR3 in amino acids: CAWSYRQGFNQPQHF. For the CDR3, the DNA is TGTGCCTGGAGTTACAGACAGGGGTTCAATCAGCCCCAGCATTTT. This chain links TRBV30 with TRBJ1-5; TRBD1 aligns across 8 bases. CDR3 length equals 15 residues. V trimming: 2 bases; J trimming: 3 bases; junction bases outside the gene matches: 6. From germline, CDR1 is GTSNPN and CDR2 SVGIG (reference sequence).

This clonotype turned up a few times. CDR3 region: CSATTDRAGYTF. The CDR3, as DNA: TGCAGTGCTACTACTGACAGGGCTGGCTACACCTTC. This chain joins TRBV20-1 and TRBJ1-2, with TRBD1 matching over 7 bases. This CDR3 has 12 amino acids. Looked up from germline, CDR1 is DFQATT and CDR2 is SNEGSKA (reference sequence). Losses at the gene ends were 4 bases for V and 7 bases for J; bases not matched to a gene: 6.